A selection of T cell receptor beta chains follows, all from one sample in a study of OX40 agonist ivuxolimab in advanced cancers. The repertoire was sequenced with immunoSEQ multiplex PCR; TCRdb's copy has only in-frame clones and lacks some. The sample records 50,000 or so clones, 85% to 95% being singletons. The source material was CD4+ or CD8+ T cells sorted from blood, sampled in a trial of the OX40 agonist ivuxolimab. The receptors were gathered from an adult with an advanced solid tumor such as melanoma, head and neck, liver or kidney cancer. Both conserved end residues are part of each CDR3.

v_call cdr3_length cdr3_aa
TRBV15 14 CATSRELADYGYTF
TRBV4-1 15 CASSHAGARSYEQYF
TRBV4-1 11 CASSQRDEQYF
TRBV5-4 14 CASSRTGGRYEQYF
TRBV4-1 12 CASSPSLDEQYF
TRBV4-3 17 CASSRSYSPDADTEAFF
TRBV19 15 CASSEATASNQPQHF
TRBV4-1 15 CASSQVGTVQETQYF
TRBV19 13 CASSMEGNYGYTF
TRBV7-6 15 CASSLGLGVLNEQFF
TRBV6-4 15 CASSVDPTGFYGYTF
TRBV11-2 15 CASSQPPQGGTEAFF
TRBV6-4 13 CAIGTVCHQPQHF
TRBV7-2 13 CASSRRGNTEAFF
TRBV7-8 16 CASSLIGGSSYNEQFF
TRBV7-9 17 CASSSQRGQGHSYEQYF
TRBV14 18 CASSPGASAFGSYNEQFF
TRBV7-2 16 CASSFLGFSGANVLTF
TRBV6-5 14 CASSYGTTSAKAFF
TRBV19 15 CASSIRRVTGTEAFF
TRBV7-9 15 CASSLTVGGTVEQYF
TRBV19 16 CASRPPLAEGNQPQHF
TRBV5-4 14 CASSLGRPNNEQFF
TRBV7-2 14 CASSFNRGYYEQYF
TRBV2 15 CASSEAGTATYEQYF
TRBV27 14 CASSLALENTEAFF
TRBV9 17 CASSVEVWEQGSDTQYF